This paragraph covers one T cell receptor (beta chain) sequence. Its matching antigen is unknown. Read sequence stops 3 residues before the CDR3 end, and the germline J gene provides the missing end. CDR3 length equals 15 residues. The germline V gene encodes CDR1 KGHSH and CDR2 LQKENI. TCRdb keeps only in-frame clones here, not all; method: immunoSEQ multiplex PCR. The ten most abundant clones cover roughly a third of a sample with tens of thousands of clones. The sample originates from a study of T cells in women clearing cervical HPV infection. General observations from the study: TRBV6-7 relative abundance averaged 0.11% in cases and more than 0.15% in controls.

The origin of this receptor is a woman aged 18 to 75 with a cervical HPV16 infection that either progressed to CIN3+ or cleared (not recorded which). The chain has TRBV18 and TRBJ2-4; 10 positions agree with TRBD1. The sequencing input was blood buffy coat. The sequenced CDR3 bases are TGTGCCAGCTCACCGGACAGGGGGGCACTCTATGGT. The encoded protein is CASSPDRGALYG. The whole CDR3 sequence is CASSPDRGALYGQYF.